This T cell receptor (beta chain) comes out of a study of blood T cells in healthy people across ages. Overall study findings and caveats: Naive T cell percentage showed a strong correlation with TCR beta diversity. From one million sequenced T cells, diversity estimates were lower bounds. The unsorted PBMCs prevented any conclusive comparison of naive versus antigen-experienced cells.

A sample-barcoded 5' primer and a J-beta primer mix were used in a second PCR of about 7 to 12 cycles. A template-switch adaptor with 12 random nucleotides tagged each cDNA molecule. From the 5' RACE reads, TCRdb called clonotypes with MiXCR, one entry per CDR3 protein. Of about 1.6 million distinct CDR3 sequences listed, around 36% were seen once; the top ten hold about 11%. Regarding this clonotype: Its specificity is not known.

CDR3 length equals 16 residues. Per the germline V gene, CDR1 is LGHDT and CDR2 is YNNKEL (reference sequence). V lost 2 bases to trimming and J lost 3 bases, with 11 bases between them. The sequenced sample was blood. This rearrangement joins TRBV3-1 to TRBJ2-6; D remains ambiguous. The clonotype comes from a woman younger than 45 in good health. The CDR3 loop is CASSQMPSGGANVLTF. For the CDR3, the DNA is TGTGCCAGCAGCCAAATGCCCTCTGGTGGGGCCAACGTCCTGACTTTC.